This T cell receptor (beta chain) was found in a study of CD8 T cells in Susac syndrome. Sequencing of TCR beta was carried out in blood CD8+ and CD4+ T cells. It was treatment-naive patients with stable or active relapsing-remitting disease who made up the multiple sclerosis controls. The RNA input was roughly 0.45 to 1 ug, and it was reverse transcribed with random hexamers. Amplification of TCR beta CDR3 used immunoSEQ multiplex PCR across 54 Vbeta and 13 Jbeta. Using its own MiXCR run on the immunoSEQ multiplex PCR reads, TCRdb lists one record per CDR3 protein. The table lists 250,000 or so distinct CDR3 sequences, 93% of them singletons, with about 0.07% in the top ten. CDR1 is MNHNS and CDR2 is SASEGT in the germline V gene. The V segment lost 5 bases and the J segment 4 bases; nucleotides outside the gene matches: 8. CDR3 length: 16 residues.

This sequence joins TRBV6-1 and TRBJ2-7; 13 positions agree with TRBD2. The sample consisted of CD4+ T cells from PBMCs. The sequence came from a human donor with multiple sclerosis. The CDR3, as DNA: TGTGCCAGCAGTCCTCTCAGGACTAGCGGGGGATACGAGCAGTACGTC. This translates into CASSPLRTSGGYEQYV.